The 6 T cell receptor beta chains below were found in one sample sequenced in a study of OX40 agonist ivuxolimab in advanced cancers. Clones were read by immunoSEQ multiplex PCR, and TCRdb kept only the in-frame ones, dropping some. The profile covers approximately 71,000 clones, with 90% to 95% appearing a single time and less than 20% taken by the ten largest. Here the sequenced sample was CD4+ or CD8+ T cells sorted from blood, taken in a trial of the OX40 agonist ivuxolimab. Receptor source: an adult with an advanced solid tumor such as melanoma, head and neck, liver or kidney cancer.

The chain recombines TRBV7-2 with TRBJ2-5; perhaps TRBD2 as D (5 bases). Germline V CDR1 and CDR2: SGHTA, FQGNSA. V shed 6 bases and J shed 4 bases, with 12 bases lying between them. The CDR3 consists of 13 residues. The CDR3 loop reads CASSAIGGETQYF. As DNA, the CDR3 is TGTGCCAGCAGTGCGATCGGAGGAGAGACCCAGTACTTC.

The CDR3 DNA is TGCGCCAGCAGCCAAGATTTGGGTTACGAGCAGTACTTC. It translates to CASSQDLGYEQYF. This rearrangement joins TRBV4-1 to TRBJ2-7; D not resolved. CDR1 is MGHRA, CDR2 YSYEKL, per germline. With 0 bases removed from V and 4 bases from J, the gap between germline ends came to 7 bases. The CDR3 covers 13 residues.

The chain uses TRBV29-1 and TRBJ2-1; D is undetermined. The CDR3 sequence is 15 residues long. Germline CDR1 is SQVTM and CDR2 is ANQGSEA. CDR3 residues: CTPQRPRASDNEQFF. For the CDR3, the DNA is TGCACCCCCCAAAGGCCCCGGGCTTCAGACAATGAGCAGTTCTTC.

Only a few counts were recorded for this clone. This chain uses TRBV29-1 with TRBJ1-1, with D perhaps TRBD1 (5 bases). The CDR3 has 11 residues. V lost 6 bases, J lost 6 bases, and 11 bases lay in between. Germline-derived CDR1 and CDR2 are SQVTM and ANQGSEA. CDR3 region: CSVDSGSEAFF. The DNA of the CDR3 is TGCAGCGTAGACAGTGGATCTGAAGCTTTCTTT.

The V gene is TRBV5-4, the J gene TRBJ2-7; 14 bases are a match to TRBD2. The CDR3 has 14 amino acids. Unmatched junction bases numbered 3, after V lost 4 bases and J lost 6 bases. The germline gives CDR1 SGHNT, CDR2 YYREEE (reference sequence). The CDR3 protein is CASSHGLAGGEQYF. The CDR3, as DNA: TGTGCCAGCAGCCACGGACTAGCGGGAGGCGAGCAGTACTTC.

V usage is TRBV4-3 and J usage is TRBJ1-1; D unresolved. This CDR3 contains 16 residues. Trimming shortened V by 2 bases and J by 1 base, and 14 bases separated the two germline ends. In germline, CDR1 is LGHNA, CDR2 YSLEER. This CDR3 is CASSQHAADGNTEAFF. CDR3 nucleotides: TGCGCCAGCAGCCAACACGCGGCGGACGGGAACACTGAAGCTTTCTTT.